Listed below are T cell receptor beta chains from one sample, sequenced in a study of blood T cell repertoires in COVID-19. TCRdb keeps only in-frame clones here, not all; method: immunoSEQ multiplex PCR. The sample records 310,000 or so clones, 80% to 90% being singletons. The specimen was peripheral blood. The receptors derive from a man aged 45-65 years with active or convalescent COVID-19. Each CDR3 is given with its conserved first and last residue. The D gene is left open where the match is weak. Part of the rows lack a size; the others show once, few, many or a class for expanded clones.

abundance | d_gene | j_gene | v_gene | CDR3aa | CDR3nt
- | TRBD1 | TRBJ2-3 | TRBV5-4 | CASSYGQGVTDTQYF | TGTGCCAGCAGTTACGGACAGGGCGTCACAGATACGCAGTATTTT
- | - | TRBJ1-2 | TRBV2 | CASSAAGYGYTF | TGTGCCAGCAGTGCCGCGGGGTATGGCTACACCTTC
- | TRBD2 | TRBJ2-7 | TRBV2 | CASSQGLAGVGEQYF | TGTGCCAGCAGCCAGGGACTAGCGGGGGTGGGGGAGCAGTACTTC
- | - | TRBJ1-4 | TRBV28 | CASNQVREKLFF | TGTGCCAGCAACCAAGTACGGGAAAAACTGTTTTTT
- | TRBD2 | TRBJ2-3 | TRBV11-2 | CASRTSGSDTQYF | TGTGCCAGCAGGACTAGCGGGAGTGATACGCAGTATTTT
- | - | TRBJ1-3 | TRBV28 | CASSPSGGGNTIYF | TGTGCCAGCAGTCCTTCGGGGGGGGGAAACACCATATATTTT
- | - | TRBJ2-3 | TRBV5-1 | CASSFLVAGSSTDTQYF | TGCGCCAGCAGCTTTCTGGTCGCGGGTTCTAGCACAGATACGCAGTATTTT
once | - | TRBJ1-2 | TRBV5-1 | CASSFGNDYGYTF | TGCGCCAGCAGCTTCGGTAATGACTATGGCTACACCTTC
- | - | TRBJ1-1 | TRBV9 | CASSVAGSLNTEAFF | TGTGCCAGCAGCGTAGCGGGAAGCTTGAACACTGAAGCTTTCTTT
- | - | TRBJ1-4 | TRBV12-3/TRBV12-4 | CASSVMGAEKLFF | TGTGCCAGCAGTGTGATGGGCGCCGAAAAACTGTTTTTT